These 21 T cell receptor beta chains share one sample of origin, sequenced in a study of blood T cell repertoires in COVID-19. Sequencing used immunoSEQ multiplex PCR; TCRdb keeps in-frame clones, though not all of them. The profile shows more than 200,000 clones, around 90% of them singletons. The specimen was peripheral blood. The source of these receptors is a woman aged 60 to 75 with COVID-19, enrolled during active disease.

This rearrangement joins TRBV27 to TRBJ1-2, with 8 bases fitting TRBD1. The junction had 3 bases not matched to a gene; V was cut back by 6 bases and J by 0 bases. Germline V gene sequence: CDR1 MNHEY, CDR2 SMNVEV (reference sequence). There are 14 residues in the CDR3. The CDR3 protein is CASRDRESNYGYTF. CDR3 sequence (DNA): TGTGCCAGCAGGGACAGGGAGTCTAACTATGGCTACACCTTC.

J is TRBJ2-2 and V is TRBV29-1; D is possibly TRBD1 (6 bases). The CDR3 consists of 14 residues. In germline, CDR1 is SQVTM, CDR2 ANQGSEA. V lost 7 bases, J lost 5 bases, and 17 bases lay in between. The CDR3 loop is CSAQGQGITGELFF. The CDR3 nucleotides read TGCAGCGCCCAAGGGCAGGGGATTACCGGGGAGCTGTTTTTT.

In this sample, this clone turned up once. The V gene is TRBV30, the J gene TRBJ2-1, with D maybe TRBD2 (7 bases). Germline CDR1 reads GTSNPN; CDR2 reads SVGIG (reference sequence). This CDR3 is built from 15 residues. Trimming removed 0 bases at V and 2 bases at J, with 11 bases between. The CDR3 nucleotides read TGTGCCTGGAGTGTACGGGGGGCCCCCTACAATGAGCAGTTCTTC. Translation gives CAWSVRGAPYNEQFF.

This rearrangement joins TRBV5-8 to TRBJ1-3, with TRBD1 identical over 9 bases. V was pared by 4 bases and J by 4 bases, with 3 bases of the junction left unmatched. CDR1 is SGHTS and CDR2 is YDEGEE in the germline V gene. This CDR3 comprises 14 residues. This CDR3 is CASSKTGGGNTIYF. The CDR3, as DNA: TGTGCCAGCAGCAAGACAGGGGGAGGAAACACCATATATTTT.

The chain is built from TRBV5-1 and TRBJ1-4, with D unclear. This CDR3 has 15 residues. Germline-derived CDR1 and CDR2 are SGHRS and YFSETQ. Trimming removed 4 bases from V and 0 bases from J, with 10 bases in between. The DNA of the CDR3 is TGCGCCAGCAGCGCCTCCGGGGCAACTAATGAAAAACTGTTTTTT. Translating it yields CASSASGATNEKLFF. Looking up the rest from reference TRBV5-1 and TRBJ1-4 gives the full variable domain: KAGVTQTPRYLIKTRGQQVTLSCSPISGHRSVSWYQQTPGQGLQFLFEYFSETQRNKGNFPGRFSGRQFSNSRSEMNVSTLELGDSALYLCASSASGATNEKLFFGSGTQLSVL.

The chain carries TRBV6-5 and TRBJ1-4, with TRBD1 identical over 10 bases. V lost 8 bases to trimming and J lost 7 bases; unmatched junction nucleotides: 1. Per germline, CDR1 MNHEY and CDR2 SVGAGI. The CDR3 extends over 12 amino acids. CDR3: CASGTGVEKLFF. CDR3 sequence (DNA): TGTGCCAGCGGGACAGGGGTTGAAAAACTGTTTTTT.

This chain uses TRBV12-2 with TRBJ1-5. TRBV12-2 is a listed pseudogene. CDR3 length: 15 residues. For the CDR3, the DNA is TGTGCAAGTCGCAAAGGAGGGCAGGAAAATCAGCCCCAGCATTTT. The encoded protein is CASRKGGQENQPQHF.

The chain employs TRBV29-1 and TRBJ2-1, with D possibly matching TRBD2 (5 bases). V lost 3 bases to trimming and J lost 0 bases, with 9 bases between them. The CDR3 loop spans 14 amino acids. Looked up from germline, CDR1 is SQVTM and CDR2 is ANQGSEA. The CDR3 sequence: CSVEMGSSYNEQFF. The CDR3 nucleotides read TGCAGCGTTGAGATGGGGAGCTCCTACAATGAGCAGTTCTTC.

The genes are TRBV29-1 and TRBJ1-1; D call uncertain. The germline V gene encodes CDR1 SQVTM and CDR2 ANQGSEA. V gave up 5 bases and J gave up 6 bases, with 13 bases separating them. The CDR3 totals 12 residues. CDR3 in amino acids: CSVPTIKPEAFF. Written as DNA, the CDR3 is TGCAGCGTTCCAACAATTAAACCTGAAGCTTTCTTT.

The chain recombines TRBV27 with TRBJ1-1; possible D gene TRBD1, 5 bases. Germline V lookup: CDR1 MNHEY, CDR2 SMNVEV (reference sequence). This CDR3 has 18 residues. V was shortened by 6 bases and J by 0 bases, with 23 bases between the two germline ends. The CDR3 DNA is TGTGCCAGCAGGCCGACCGGGGGGGGTGGACGGATGAACACTGAAGCTTTCTTT. This gives the protein CASRPTGGGGRMNTEAFF.

V is TRBV5-8 and J is TRBJ1-5; D unclear. V lost 0 bases and J 2 bases, leaving 12 bases between the germline ends. This CDR3 has 16 amino acids. Per the germline V gene, CDR1 is SGHTS and CDR2 is YDEGEE. CDR3 protein: CASSLDIPEGNQPQHF. The CDR3 DNA reads TGTGCCAGCAGCTTGGATATACCTGAGGGCAATCAGCCCCAGCATTTT. Based on the CDR3 plus reference TRBV5-8 and TRBJ1-5, the full variable domain is EAGVTQSPTHLIKTRGQQATLRCSPISGHTSVYWYQQALGLGLQFLLWYDEGEERNRGNFPPRFSGRQFPNYSSELNVNALELEDSALYLCASSLDIPEGNQPQHFGDGTRLSIL.

The V gene is TRBV7-2, the J gene TRBJ2-3, with D hard to call. The V end was cut by 4 bases, the J end by 0 bases, with 14 bases between. The CDR3 has 16 residues. CDR1 is SGHTA, CDR2 FQGNSA, per germline. Here the CDR3 reads CASSSTASTSTDTQYF. The CDR3 coding sequence is TGTGCCAGCAGCTCAACCGCTTCGACTAGCACAGATACGCAGTATTTT.

This clone has just one count. CDR3 nucleotides: TGTGCCAGCAGCCCGTTAAGCGGGAAAGCTCCCCAGTACTTC. Translation: CASSPLSGKAPQYF. V usage is TRBV3-1 (or the pseudogene TRBV3-2) and J usage is TRBJ2-5; 7 bases are a match to TRBD2. The CDR3 length is 14 residues. With 4 bases clipped from V and 9 bases from J, the junction kept 11 bases outside the gene matches. From germline, CDR1 is LGHDT and CDR2 YNNKEL (reference sequence).

The V and J genes are TRBV15 and TRBJ2-7, with D perhaps TRBD2 (5 bases). Germline V CDR1 and CDR2: LNHNV, YYDKDF (reference sequence). Trimming cost V 5 bases and J 4 bases, with 12 bases left between them. This CDR3 comprises 13 residues. CDR3 residues: CATSPGSKYEQYF. The CDR3 DNA reads TGTGCCACCAGCCCGGGATCCAAATACGAGCAGTACTTC.

Turning to this clone: Given the absence of the conserved phenylalanine or tryptophan at the CDR3 end, a read error is likely. No DNA is shown, since the ends of the CDR3 on it are uncertain; the CDR3 is the one TCRdb lists. The chain combines TRBV24-1 with TRBJ2-6; TRBD1 was called by the table and not checked on the DNA. The CDR3 has 9 residues if both end residues are counted. Germline V gene lookup returns CDR1 KGHDR and CDR2 SFDVKD. CDR3 region: CATSRDRGN.

This chain connects TRBV4-3 to TRBJ2-7; 9 bases are shared with TRBD2. In germline, CDR1 is LGHNA, CDR2 YSLEER. The CDR3 spans 14 residues. V shed 3 bases and J 2 bases; nucleotides not matched to a gene: 2. As DNA, the CDR3 is TGCGCCAGCAGCCAGACTAGCGGCACCTACGAGCAGTACTTC. Its translation: CASSQTSGTYEQYF.

This clone is a singleton in its sample. This sequence joins TRBV30 and TRBJ1-6; tentatively, D is TRBD1 (5 bases). Trimming took off 4 bases at V and 11 bases at J, with 15 bases between the two ends. This CDR3 region has 13 residues. Per the germline V gene, CDR1 is GTSNPN and CDR2 is SVGIG (reference sequence). The CDR3 DNA sequence: TGTGCCTGGACCCATGACAGCGTTGCACCCCTCCACTTT. This codes for CAWTHDSVAPLHF.

This clone came up once. The chain employs TRBV3-1 (or the pseudogene TRBV3-2) and TRBJ1-6, with 7 bases that match TRBD1. CDR3 length: 14 residues. Per germline, CDR1 LGHDT and CDR2 YNNKEL (reference sequence). Losses at the gene ends were 4 bases for V and 8 bases for J; bases not matched to a gene: 5. CDR3 region: CASSRYDRDSPLHF. The CDR3 region has the DNA TGTGCCAGCAGCCGATACGACAGGGATTCACCCCTCCACTTT.

This rearrangement joins TRBV7-8 to TRBJ1-6; D not resolved. V lost 7 bases to trimming and J lost 6 bases, with 19 bases between them. The CDR3 totals 16 residues. In germline, CDR1 is SGHVS, CDR2 FQNEAQ. CDR3 DNA: TGTGCCAGCACAGTGCGCAGCGCCACGTTTAATTCACCCCTCCACTTT. Translation: CASTVRSATFNSPLHF.

This rearrangement joins TRBV5-1 to TRBJ2-7; 9 nucleotides align to TRBD1. The CDR3 loop spans 14 amino acids. CDR1 SGHRS and CDR2 YFSETQ come from the germline V gene. V shed 2 bases, J shed 2 bases, and the junction held 2 bases outside the gene matches. The CDR3 spells CASSLGTGPYEQYF. The CDR3 region has the DNA TGCGCCAGCAGCTTAGGGACAGGGCCCTACGAGCAGTACTTC.

This clone appeared a few times. The chain carries TRBV6-2 or TRBV6-3 and TRBJ1-5; 8 bases fit TRBD1. CDR1 and CDR2 (germline): MNHEY, SVGEGT. V was pared by 5 bases and J by 1 base, with 4 bases of the junction left unmatched. This CDR3 is 15 amino acids long. In DNA, the CDR3 is TGTGCCAGCAGTCAAACAGGGGGGAGCAATCAGCCCCAGCATTTT. The encoded protein is CASSQTGGSNQPQHF.